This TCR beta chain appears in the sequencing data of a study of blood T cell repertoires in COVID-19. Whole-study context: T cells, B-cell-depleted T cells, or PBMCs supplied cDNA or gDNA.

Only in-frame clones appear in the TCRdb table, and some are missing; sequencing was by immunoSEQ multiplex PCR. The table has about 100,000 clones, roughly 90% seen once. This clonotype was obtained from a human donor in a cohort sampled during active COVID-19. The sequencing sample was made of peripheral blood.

The CDR3 DNA reads TGTGCCAGCAGCTTTGTACCAGGGCTGACAGATACGCAGTATTTT. Translating gives CASSFVPGLTDTQYF. The chain carries TRBV11-2 and TRBJ2-3; maybe TRBD1 (5 bases). V was shortened by 3 bases and J by 3 bases, with 13 bases between the two germline ends. The CDR3 spans 15 residues. Germline loops: CDR1 SGHAT, CDR2 FQNNGV.